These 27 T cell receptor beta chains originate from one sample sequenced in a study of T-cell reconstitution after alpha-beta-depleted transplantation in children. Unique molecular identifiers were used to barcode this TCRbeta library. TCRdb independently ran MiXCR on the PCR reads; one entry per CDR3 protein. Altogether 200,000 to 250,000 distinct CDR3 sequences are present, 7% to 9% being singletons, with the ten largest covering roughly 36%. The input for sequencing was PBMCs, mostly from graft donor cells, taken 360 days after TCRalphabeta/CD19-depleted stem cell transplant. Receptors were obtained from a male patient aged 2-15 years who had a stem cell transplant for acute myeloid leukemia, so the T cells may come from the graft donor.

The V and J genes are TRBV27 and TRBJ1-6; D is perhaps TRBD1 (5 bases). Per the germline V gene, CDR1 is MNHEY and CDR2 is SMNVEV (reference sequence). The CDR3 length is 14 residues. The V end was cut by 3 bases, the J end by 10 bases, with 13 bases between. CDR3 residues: CASSLSRVGSPLHF. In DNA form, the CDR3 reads TGTGCCAGCAGTTTGAGCAGGGTAGGATCACCCCTCCACTTT.

The CDR3: CASSIDARLQETQYF. In nucleotides, the CDR3 is TGCGCCAGCAGCATTGACGCCCGACTTCAAGAGACCCAGTACTTC. This chain connects TRBV5-1 to TRBJ2-5; unclear D gene. Germline V gene sequence: CDR1 SGHRS, CDR2 YFSETQ. CDR3 length equals 15 residues. The V gene lost 4 bases and the J gene lost 2 bases, with 15 bases spanning the gap. Based on the CDR3 plus reference TRBV5-1 and TRBJ2-5, the full variable domain is KAGVTQTPRYLIKTRGQQVTLSCSPISGHRSVSWYQQTPGQGLQFLFEYFSETQRNKGNFPGRFSGRQFSNSRSEMNVSTLELGDSALYLCASSIDARLQETQYFGPGTRLLVL.

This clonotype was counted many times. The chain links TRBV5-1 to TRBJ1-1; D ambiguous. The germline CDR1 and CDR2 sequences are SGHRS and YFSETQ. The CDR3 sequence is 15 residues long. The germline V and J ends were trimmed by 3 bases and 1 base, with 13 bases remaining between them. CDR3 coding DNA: TGCGCCAGCAGCTCGGTGGACGGGTCGAACACTGAAGCTTTCTTT. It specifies CASSSVDGSNTEAFF.

CDR3: CASSLGLAYYNEQFF. DNA of the CDR3: TGTGCCAGCAGTTTGGGACTAGCGTACTACAATGAGCAGTTCTTC. The V gene is TRBV12-3 or TRBV12-4, the J gene TRBJ2-1; 10 bases map to TRBD2. The trim removed 3 bases at V and 3 bases at J, leaving 2 bases unmatched. The CDR3 covers 15 residues.

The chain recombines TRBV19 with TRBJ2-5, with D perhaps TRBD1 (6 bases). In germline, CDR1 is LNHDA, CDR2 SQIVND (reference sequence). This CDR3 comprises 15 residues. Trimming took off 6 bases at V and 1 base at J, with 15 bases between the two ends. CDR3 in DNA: TGTGCCAGTAGCAATACAGGGTACCTCCAAGAGACCCAGTACTTC. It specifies CASSNTGYLQETQYF.

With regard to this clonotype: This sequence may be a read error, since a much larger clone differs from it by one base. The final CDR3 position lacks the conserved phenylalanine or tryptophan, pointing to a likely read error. CDR3: CASSLEGGHTEAFI. The CDR3 DNA reads TGTGCCAGCAGCTTAGAGGGTGGGCACACTGAAGCTTTCATT. The V gene is TRBV7-9, the J gene TRBJ1-1, with D hard to call. The germline V gene encodes CDR1 SEHNR and CDR2 FQNEAQ (reference sequence). V lost 1 base, J lost 3 bases, and 9 bases lay in between. CDR3 length: 14 residues.

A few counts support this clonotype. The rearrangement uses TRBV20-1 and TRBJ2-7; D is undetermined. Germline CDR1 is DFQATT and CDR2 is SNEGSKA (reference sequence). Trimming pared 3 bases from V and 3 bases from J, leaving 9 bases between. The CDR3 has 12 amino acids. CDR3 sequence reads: CSARGKIYEQYF. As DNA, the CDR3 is TGCAGTGCTAGGGGGAAAATCTACGAGCAGTACTTC.

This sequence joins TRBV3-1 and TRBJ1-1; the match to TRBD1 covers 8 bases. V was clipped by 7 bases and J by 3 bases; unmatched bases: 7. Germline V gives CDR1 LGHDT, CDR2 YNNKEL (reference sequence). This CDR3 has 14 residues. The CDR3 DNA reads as TGTGCCAGCACCACCAGGGGACAGGACACTGAAGCTTTCTTT. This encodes CASTTRGQDTEAFF.

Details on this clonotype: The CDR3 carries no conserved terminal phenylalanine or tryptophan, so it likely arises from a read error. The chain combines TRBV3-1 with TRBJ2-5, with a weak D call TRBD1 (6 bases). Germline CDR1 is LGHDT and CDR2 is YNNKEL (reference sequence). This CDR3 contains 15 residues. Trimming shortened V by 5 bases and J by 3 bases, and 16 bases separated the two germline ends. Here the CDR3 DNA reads TGTGCCAGCAGCGCTTCCGGGACATACGAAGAGACCCAGTACTAC. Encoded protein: CASSASGTYEETQYY.

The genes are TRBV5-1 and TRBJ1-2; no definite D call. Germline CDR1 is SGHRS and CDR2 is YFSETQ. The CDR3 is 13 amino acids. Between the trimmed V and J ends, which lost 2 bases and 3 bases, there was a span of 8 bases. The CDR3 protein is CASSFAGDYGYTF. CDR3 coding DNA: TGCGCCAGCAGCTTTGCAGGCGACTATGGCTACACCTTC.

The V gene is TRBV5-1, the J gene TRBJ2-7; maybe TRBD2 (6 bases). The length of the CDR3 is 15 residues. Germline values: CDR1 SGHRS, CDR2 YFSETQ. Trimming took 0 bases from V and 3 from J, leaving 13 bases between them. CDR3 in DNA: TGCGCCAGCAGCTTGGCCCCTAGCGTGGTCTACGAGCAGTACTTC. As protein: CASSLAPSVVYEQYF. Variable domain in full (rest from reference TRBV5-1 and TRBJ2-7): KAGVTQTPRYLIKTRGQQVTLSCSPISGHRSVSWYQQTPGQGLQFLFEYFSETQRNKGNFPGRFSGRQFSNSRSEMNVSTLELGDSALYLCASSLAPSVVYEQYFGPGTRLTVT.

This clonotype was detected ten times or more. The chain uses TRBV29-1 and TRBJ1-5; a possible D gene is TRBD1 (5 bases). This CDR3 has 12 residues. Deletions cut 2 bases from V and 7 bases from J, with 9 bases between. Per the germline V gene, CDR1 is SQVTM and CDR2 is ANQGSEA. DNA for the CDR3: TGCAGCGTTGAATTCCAGGGCCAGCCCCAGCATTTT. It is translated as CSVEFQGQPQHF. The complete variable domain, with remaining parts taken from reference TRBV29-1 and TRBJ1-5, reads SAVISQKPSRDICQRGTSLTIQCQVDSQVTMMFWYRQQPGQSLTLIATANQGSEATYESGFVIDKFPISRPNLTFSTLTVSNMSPEDSSIYLCSVEFQGQPQHFGDGTRLSIL.

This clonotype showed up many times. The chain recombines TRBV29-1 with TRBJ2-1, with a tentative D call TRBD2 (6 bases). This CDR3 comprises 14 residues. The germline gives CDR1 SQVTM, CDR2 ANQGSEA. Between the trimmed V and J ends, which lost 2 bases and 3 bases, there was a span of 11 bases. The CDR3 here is CSVELALIYNEQFF. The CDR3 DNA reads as TGCAGCGTTGAACTAGCGTTAATCTACAATGAGCAGTTCTTC.

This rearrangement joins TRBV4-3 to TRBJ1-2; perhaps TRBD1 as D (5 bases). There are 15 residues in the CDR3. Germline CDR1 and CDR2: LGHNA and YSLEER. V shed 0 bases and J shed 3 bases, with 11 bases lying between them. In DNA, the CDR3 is TGCGCCAGCAGCCAAGATTTGCAGGGCGACTATGGCTACACCTTC. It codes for CASSQDLQGDYGYTF.

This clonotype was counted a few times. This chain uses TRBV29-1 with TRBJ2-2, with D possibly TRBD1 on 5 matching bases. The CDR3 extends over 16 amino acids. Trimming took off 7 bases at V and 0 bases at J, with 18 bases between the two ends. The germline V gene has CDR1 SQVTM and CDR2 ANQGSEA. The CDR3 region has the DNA TGCAGCGCCCGATCCATTCGACAGCCGAACACCGGGGAGCTGTTTTTT. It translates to CSARSIRQPNTGELFF.

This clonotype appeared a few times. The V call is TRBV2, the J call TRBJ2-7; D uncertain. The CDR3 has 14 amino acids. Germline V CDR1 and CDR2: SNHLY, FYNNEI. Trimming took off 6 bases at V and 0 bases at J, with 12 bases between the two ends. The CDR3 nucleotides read TGTGCCAGCAGACAGAGATACGACTCCTACGAGCAGTACTTC. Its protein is CASRQRYDSYEQYF.

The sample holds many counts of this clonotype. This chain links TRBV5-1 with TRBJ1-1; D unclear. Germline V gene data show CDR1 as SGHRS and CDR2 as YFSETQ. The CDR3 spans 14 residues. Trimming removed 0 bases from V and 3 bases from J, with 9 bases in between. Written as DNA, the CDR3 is TGCGCCAGCAGCTTGGGGGGTCGGGACACTGAAGCTTTCTTT. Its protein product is CASSLGGRDTEAFF. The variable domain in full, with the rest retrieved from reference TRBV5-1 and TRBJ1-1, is KAGVTQTPRYLIKTRGQQVTLSCSPISGHRSVSWYQQTPGQGLQFLFEYFSETQRNKGNFPGRFSGRQFSNSRSEMNVSTLELGDSALYLCASSLGGRDTEAFFGQGTRLTVV.

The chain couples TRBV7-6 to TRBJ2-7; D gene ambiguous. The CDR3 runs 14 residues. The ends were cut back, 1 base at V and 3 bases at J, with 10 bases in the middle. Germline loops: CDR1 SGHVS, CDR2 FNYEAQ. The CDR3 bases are TGTGCCAGCAGCTTAGAGGCCGGACGCTACGAGCAGTACTTC. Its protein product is CASSLEAGRYEQYF.

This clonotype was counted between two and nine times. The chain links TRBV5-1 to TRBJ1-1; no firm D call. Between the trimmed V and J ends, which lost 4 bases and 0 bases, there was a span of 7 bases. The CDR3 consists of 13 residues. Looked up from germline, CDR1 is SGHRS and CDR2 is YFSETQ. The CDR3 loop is CASSGPMNTEAFF. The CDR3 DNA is TGCGCCAGCAGCGGGCCGATGAACACTGAAGCTTTCTTT.

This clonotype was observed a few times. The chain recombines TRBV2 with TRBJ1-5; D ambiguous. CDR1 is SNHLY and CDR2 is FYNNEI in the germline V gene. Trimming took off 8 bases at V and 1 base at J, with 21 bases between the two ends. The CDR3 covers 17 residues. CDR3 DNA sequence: TGTGCCAGCCGCCCCCCCGACCTCCCCGGCAGCAATCAGCCCCAGCATTTT. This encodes CASRPPDLPGSNQPQHF. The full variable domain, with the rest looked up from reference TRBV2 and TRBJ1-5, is EPEVTQTPSHQVTQMGQEVILRCVPISNHLYFYWYRQILGQKVEFLVSFYNNEISEKSEIFDDQFSVERPDGSNFTLKIRSTKLEDSAMYFCASRPPDLPGSNQPQHFGDGTRLSIL.

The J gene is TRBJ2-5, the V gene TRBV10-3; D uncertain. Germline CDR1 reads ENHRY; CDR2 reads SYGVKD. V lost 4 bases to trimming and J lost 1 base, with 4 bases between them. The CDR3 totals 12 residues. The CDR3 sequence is CAISGIQETQYF. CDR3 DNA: TGTGCCATCAGTGGGATCCAAGAGACCCAGTACTTC.

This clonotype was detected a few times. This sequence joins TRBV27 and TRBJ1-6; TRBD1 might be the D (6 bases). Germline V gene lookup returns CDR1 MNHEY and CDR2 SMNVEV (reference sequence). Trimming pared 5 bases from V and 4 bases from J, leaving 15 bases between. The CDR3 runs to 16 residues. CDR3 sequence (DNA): TGTGCCAGCAGTAGGAACCCACAGGGTTATAATTCACCCCTCCACTTT. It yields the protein CASSRNPQGYNSPLHF.

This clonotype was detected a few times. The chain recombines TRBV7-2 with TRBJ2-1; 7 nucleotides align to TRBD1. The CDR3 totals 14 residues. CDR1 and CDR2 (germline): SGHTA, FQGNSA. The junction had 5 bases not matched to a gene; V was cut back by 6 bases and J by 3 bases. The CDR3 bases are TGTGCCAGCAGGATCCGACAGGGCTACAATGAGCAGTTCTTC. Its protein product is CASRIRQGYNEQFF.

This chain's CDR3 is CAWSVTGGQTQYF. As DNA, the CDR3 is TGTGCCTGGAGTGTGACCGGCGGGCAGACCCAGTACTTC. The chain employs TRBV30 and TRBJ2-5; TRBD2 might be the D (5 bases). The CDR3 length is 13 residues. Trimming removed 0 bases at V and 6 bases at J, with 11 bases between. Germline CDR1 reads GTSNPN; CDR2 reads SVGIG (reference sequence). The whole variable domain, remainder taken from reference TRBV30 and TRBJ2-5, is SQTIHQWPATLVQPVGSPLSLECTVEGTSNPNLYWYRQAAGRGLQLLFYSVGIGQISSEVPQNLSASRPQDRQFILSSKKLLLSDSGFYLCAWSVTGGQTQYFGPGTRLLVL.

DNA of the CDR3: TGTGCCAGCAGTCCAAGAGGAGGATACTACGAGCAGTACGTC. As protein: CASSPRGGYYEQYV. The chain links TRBV12-3 or TRBV12-4 to TRBJ2-7; tentative D call: TRBD2 (5 bases). V was trimmed by 5 bases and J by 3 bases, leaving 14 bases between them. The CDR3 totals 14 residues.

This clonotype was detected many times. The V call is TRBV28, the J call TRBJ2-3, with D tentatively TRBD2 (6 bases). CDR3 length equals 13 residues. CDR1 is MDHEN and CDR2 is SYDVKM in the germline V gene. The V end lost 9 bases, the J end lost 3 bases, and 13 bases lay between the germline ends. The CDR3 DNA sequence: TGTGCCAGTGGTAGGAGGGAGACAGATACGCAGTATTTT. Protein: CASGRRETDTQYF. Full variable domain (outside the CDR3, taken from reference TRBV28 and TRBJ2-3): DVKVTQSSRYLVKRTGEKVFLECVQDMDHENMFWYRQDPGLGLRLIYFSYDVKMKEKGDIPEGYSVSREKKERFSLILESASTNQTSMYLCASGRRETDTQYFGPGTRLTVL.

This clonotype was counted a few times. The CDR3 region has the DNA TGTGCCAGCAGCTTATTTTTCCAAGCTAATGAAAAACTGTTTTTT. This encodes CASSLFFQANEKLFF. The gene calls are TRBV7-8 and TRBJ1-4; D unclear. This CDR3 is built from 15 residues. The germline V and J ends were trimmed by 2 bases and 3 bases, with 10 bases remaining between them. The germline gives CDR1 SGHVS, CDR2 FQNEAQ.